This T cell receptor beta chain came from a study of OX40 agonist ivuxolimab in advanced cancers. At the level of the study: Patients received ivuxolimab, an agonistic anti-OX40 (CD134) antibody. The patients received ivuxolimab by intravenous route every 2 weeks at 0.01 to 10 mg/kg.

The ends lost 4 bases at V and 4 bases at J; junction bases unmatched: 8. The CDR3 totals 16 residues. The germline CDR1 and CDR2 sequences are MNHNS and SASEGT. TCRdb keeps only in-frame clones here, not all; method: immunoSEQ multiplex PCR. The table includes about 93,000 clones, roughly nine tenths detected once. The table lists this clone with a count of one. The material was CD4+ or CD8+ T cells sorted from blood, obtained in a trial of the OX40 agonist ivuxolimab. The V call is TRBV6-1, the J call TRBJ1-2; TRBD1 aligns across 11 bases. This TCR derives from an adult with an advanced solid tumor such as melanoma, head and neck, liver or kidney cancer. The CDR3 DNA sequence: TGTGCCAGCAGTGGTGGGACAGGGGGTGAAGGCTATGGCTACACCTTC. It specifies CASSGGTGGEGYGYTF.